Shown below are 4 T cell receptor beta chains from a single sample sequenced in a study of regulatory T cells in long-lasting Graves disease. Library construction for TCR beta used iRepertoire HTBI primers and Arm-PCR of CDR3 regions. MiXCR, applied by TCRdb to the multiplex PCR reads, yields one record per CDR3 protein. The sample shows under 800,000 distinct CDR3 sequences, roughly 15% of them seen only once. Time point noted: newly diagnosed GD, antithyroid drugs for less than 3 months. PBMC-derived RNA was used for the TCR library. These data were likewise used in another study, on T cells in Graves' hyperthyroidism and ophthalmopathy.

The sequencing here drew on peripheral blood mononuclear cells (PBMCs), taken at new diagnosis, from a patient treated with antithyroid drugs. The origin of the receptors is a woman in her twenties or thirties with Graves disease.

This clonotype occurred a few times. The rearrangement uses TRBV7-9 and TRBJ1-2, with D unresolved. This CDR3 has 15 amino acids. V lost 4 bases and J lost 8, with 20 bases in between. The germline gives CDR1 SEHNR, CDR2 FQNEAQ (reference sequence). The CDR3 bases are TGTGCCAGCAGCTCATACCCGGGCCCCGGCTTGGGCTACACCTTC. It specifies CASSSYPGPGLGYTF.

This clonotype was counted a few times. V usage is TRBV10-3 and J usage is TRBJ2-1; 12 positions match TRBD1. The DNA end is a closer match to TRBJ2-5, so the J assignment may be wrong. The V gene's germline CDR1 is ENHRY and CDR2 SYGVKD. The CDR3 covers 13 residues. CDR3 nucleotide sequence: TGTGCCACCGGGACAGGGGGCACGGAGACCCAGTACTTC. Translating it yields CATGTGGTETQYF.

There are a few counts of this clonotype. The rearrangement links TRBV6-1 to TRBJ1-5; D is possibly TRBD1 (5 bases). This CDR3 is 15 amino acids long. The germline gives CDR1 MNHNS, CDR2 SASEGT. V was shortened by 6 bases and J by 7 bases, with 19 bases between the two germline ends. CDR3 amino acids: CASSPGTAGVQPQHF. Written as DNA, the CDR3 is TGTGCCAGCAGCCCTGGGACTGCAGGTGTACAGCCCCAGCATTTT.

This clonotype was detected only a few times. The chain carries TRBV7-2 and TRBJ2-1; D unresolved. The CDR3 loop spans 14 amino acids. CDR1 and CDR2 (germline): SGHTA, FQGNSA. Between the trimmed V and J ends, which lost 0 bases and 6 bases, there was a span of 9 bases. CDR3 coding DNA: TGTGCCAGCAGCTTAGCAGGCGGAGTCAATGAGCAGTTCTTC. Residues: CASSLAGGVNEQFF.